Only one count was recorded for the clone carrying this T cell receptor (beta chain). These data originate in a study of blood T cell repertoires in COVID-19. Across the whole study: Samples came from the United States, Italy and Spain, spanning acute and convalescent COVID-19. PBMCs, B-cell-depleted T cells, or T cells provided the cDNA or gDNA that made up the material.

Only in-frame clones appear in the TCRdb table, and some are missing; sequencing was by immunoSEQ multiplex PCR. The repertoire holds 80,000 to 85,000 clones, with about 80% as singletons. Per germline, CDR1 MDHEN and CDR2 SYDVKM. This CDR3 is built from 12 residues. J gave up 15 bases and V 3 bases, and 7 bases lay outside the gene matches. The sequenced sample consisted of peripheral blood. The sequence was collected from a human donor in a cohort sampled during active COVID-19. J is TRBJ2-1 and V is TRBV28, with 8 bases lining up with TRBD2. CDR3 amino acids: CASSLAAGAMFF. CDR3 coding DNA: TGTGCCAGCAGTTTGGCAGCGGGGGCGATGTTCTTC.